This TCR beta chain was found in a study of identical twins. Only a few counts were recorded for this clonotype. Through template switching, a universal primer site was introduced, and the cDNA contained unique molecular identifiers. TCRdb independently ran MiXCR on the 5' RACE reads; one entry per CDR3 protein. The sample contains about 470,000 distinct CDR3 sequences, less than 25% of which appear only once. The CDR3 is made up of 17 amino acids. The sample was also reused in another study, on T cells expressing NK-cell markers. Per that study: Whether expanded NKG2C+ T cell clones recognized HCMV stayed uncertain.

This sequence was found in a woman younger than 35 in good health. This chain uses TRBV21-1 with TRBJ2-6; TRBD1 reflects the table's D call only, with no check against the DNA. TRBV21-1 has pseudogene status. Material for sequencing was CD4+ T cells sorted from blood. The DNA of the CDR3 is TGTGCCAGCAGCCGGGACAGGGGGTCATCTGGGGCCAACGTCCTGACTTTC. Translated: CASSRDRGSSGANVLTF.